This TCR beta chain was identified in a study of brain T cells in children with intractable seizures. Stated time point: blood from clinic visit 5 months post-surgery; TSC patient then seizure free. Sequencing was limited to surgery cases with top T cell transcript signatures in brain tissue. Before surgery, patients took at least one anti-epileptic drug. The germline V gene has CDR1 MGHRA and CDR2 YSYEKL. The CDR3 loop spans 16 amino acids. V shed 1 base and J shed 6 bases, with 15 bases lying between them. TCRdb's table, derived via immunoSEQ multiplex PCR, lists solely in-frame clones and lacks some. The sample has hundreds of thousands of clones, about 94% seen once.

This chain uses TRBV4-1 with TRBJ2-2, with D possibly matching TRBD1 (5 bases). The sequences come from peripheral blood, collected 4 to 6 months after surgery. The TCR comes from a boy in the first two years of life with tuberous sclerosis and intractable seizures. In DNA form, the CDR3 reads TGCGCCAGCAGCCAAGCTAGACAGTGGGGCGCCGGGGAGCTGTTTTTT. Its protein is CASSQARQWGAGELFF.